One T cell receptor beta chain is described in this entry. Germline loops: CDR1 MNHNS, CDR2 SASEGT. The CDR3 covers 15 residues. V shed 1 base and J 2 bases; nucleotides not matched to a gene: 3. This entry belongs to a study of CD8 T cells in Susac syndrome. Study-level information: Within the group of sequenced Susac syndrome patients, six had active disease and eight were in remission.

An input of about 0.45 to 1 ug of RNA was subjected to reverse transcription using random hexamers. Across 54 Vbeta and 13 Jbeta, immunoSEQ multiplex PCR amplified TCR beta CDR3. TCRdb recomputed calls from the immunoSEQ multiplex PCR reads with MiXCR, one row per CDR3 protein. The sample gives around 180,000 distinct CDR3 sequences, roughly 94% of which show up once; 0.12% is in the top ten. In contrast to the negatively isolated CD8+ and CD4+ T cells, TEMRA cells were FACS-enriched. The chain combines TRBV6-1 with TRBJ2-7, with 9 bases fitting TRBD2. The clonotype comes from a human donor with Susac syndrome. Material: CD4+ T cells from PBMCs. The CDR3 loop reads CASSEERGAPYEQYF. CDR3 nucleotides: TGTGCCAGCAGTGAAGAGCGGGGGGCGCCCTACGAGCAGTACTTC.